These T cell receptor beta chains were read from a single sample in a study of shared clonotypes between healthy human individuals. The assay was immunoSEQ multiplex PCR, and TCRdb's table has in-frame clones only and misses some. The table lists around 690,000 clones, around 90% of them singletons, with 30% to 35% in the top ten. Sequencing input: memory CD8+ T cells from PBMCs. The receptor source for this set is a man aged 18 to 30 in good health. Some clones in this sample may be carry-over from other donors' samples. Both conserved end residues are part of each CDR3. A D gene is named only where the DNA matches it firmly. For some rows the clone size is stated as once, few or many, or as a class when expanded; others skip it.

few	TRBJ1-5	TRBV2	NA	TGTGCCAGCAGTGACAGAGATAGCAATCAGCCCCAGCATTTT	CASSDRDSNQPQHF
NA	TRBJ2-7	TRBV4-2	NA	TGTGCCAGCAGCCCACGGGAGTCCCCCCTCTACGAGCAGTACTTC	CASSPRESPLYEQYF
NA	TRBJ2-1	TRBV10-1	NA	TGCGCCAGCGGCAACCAGCCCGTTACGAACAATGAGCAGTTCTTC	CASGNQPVTNNEQFF
NA	TRBJ2-1	TRBV19	TRBD2	TGTGCCAGTAGTAGATCCGAGCGGGAGATCGGGTACAATGAGCAGTTCTTC	CASSRSEREIGYNEQFF
NA	TRBJ2-3	TRBV5-8	TRBD2	TGTGCCAGCAGCCCCGCGCCCTACCTAGCGGGAGGGCCAGATACGCAGTATTTT	CASSPAPYLAGGPDTQYF
NA	TRBJ2-7	TRBV11-2	TRBD2	TGTGCCAGCAGTTTGACTAGCGAGTTTTACGAGCAGTACTTC	CASSLTSEFYEQYF
NA	TRBJ1-1	TRBV7-6	TRBD1	TGTGCCAGCAGGGGCGGGACAGAGAACACTGAAGCTTTCTTT	CASRGGTENTEAFF
NA	TRBJ2-7	TRBV5-6	TRBD1	TGTGCCAGCAGCTCCGGGACAGCACCCTACGAGCAGTACTTC	CASSSGTAPYEQYF
NA	TRBJ2-1	TRBV6-1	NA	TGTGCCACAAGAACTAGCATTTCCTACAATGAGCAGTTCTTC	CATRTSISYNEQFF
NA	TRBJ2-3	TRBV28	NA	TGTGCCAGCAGTATATCACGTTACGCCGACTCCCCACAACGGGGCACAGATACGCAGTATTTT	CASSISRYADSPQRGTDTQYF
NA	TRBJ1-4	TRBV28	NA	TGTGCCAGCAGTTTAATCCCGACAGCTAATGAAAAACTGTTTTTT	CASSLIPTANEKLFF
few	TRBJ2-3	TRBV27	NA	TGTGCCAGCAGTTTATCGAGGGCAGATACGCAGTATTTT	CASSLSRADTQYF
NA	TRBJ1-4	TRBV29-1	NA	TGCAGCGTTGAACCCGGTACTAATGAAAAACTGTTTTTT	CSVEPGTNEKLFF
NA	TRBJ2-1	TRBV2	NA	TGTGCCAGCACCGCCCCAGCGGGTACCCTCTCCTACAATGAGCAGTTCTTC	CASTAPAGTLSYNEQFF
NA	TRBJ2-1	TRBV15	NA	TGTGCCACCAGCAGAGTTGCGTCCGCCTACAATGAGCAGTTCTTC	CATSRVASAYNEQFF
NA	TRBJ1-1	TRBV14	NA	TGTGCCAGCAGCGGGGGCCTGCGGGAACCCAACACTGAAGCTTTCTTT	CASSGGLREPNTEAFF